The source of this T cell receptor (beta chain) is a study of CD8+ T cells in alopecia areata. Study-wide results and caveats: Clonality exceeded that of normal scalp in lesional scalp, most notably in alopecia totalis/universalis. Among the cells sequenced in scalp samples are also the resident alphabeta T cells of normal skin.

For this clone: The antigen is undetermined.

Reverse transcribed after extraction, RNA yielded cDNA as the sequencing template. TCRdb's copy holds only in-frame clones and misses some; the assay was immunoSEQ multiplex PCR. The profile shows under 250,000 clones, 56% of them singletons. V lost 4 bases and J lost 7; bases outside the gene matches: 3. The germline V gene encodes CDR1 SGHDT and CDR2 YYEEEE. The CDR3 is 14 amino acids. Sequencing was carried out using CD8+ T cells sorted from blood. The source is a human donor in good health. The rearrangement uses TRBV5-6 and TRBJ1-6; 9 bases line up with TRBD1. CDR3 nucleotides: TGTGCCAGCAGCAATACAGGGGGCAATTCACCCCTCCACTTT. Protein sequence: CASSNTGGNSPLHF.